The source of this T cell receptor (beta chain) is a study of blood T cell repertoires in COVID-19 (dated by TCRdb to 2020 to 2021). With regard to the full study: Samples from collaborators originated in the United States, Italy and Spain and spanned both the acute and convalescent phases of COVID-19. The prospective study material was composed of cDNA or gDNA derived from T cells, B-cell-depleted T cells, or PBMCs. The dataset comprised deeply sampled blood TCRbeta repertoires from subjects exposed to, actively infected with, or recovered from COVID-19. The repertoires were released in a freely available public database intended as a resource for research on the immune response to SARS-CoV-2. Where available, HLA class I and class II types were taken from metadata supplied by the sample provider and were not determined by assay-based typing. The samples were drawn from two sources: the first 160 participants of the ongoing ImmuneRACE study, and fewer than 1,500 subjects contributed by 6 global collaborators. A de-identified subject ID, COVID-19 status, age in years and sex were almost always included in the sample metadata. The study at large found these results: Clinical and demographic metadata were provided uncurated, with the amount varying by source and participant.

Each collaborating institution followed its own protocols to collect whole blood in K2EDTA tubes. For TCRbeta analysis, collaborator samples were shipped as frozen whole blood, as isolated PBMCs, or as DNA extracted from either sample type. TCRbeta CDR3 regions were amplified from genomic DNA using the immunoSEQ Assay, a bias-controlled multiplex PCR. As for how the authors treated the data: Within the assay, amplification of reference gene primers was used to estimate how many nucleated cells each sample contained. Sequence reads were collapsed and filtered to measure the absolute abundance of every unique TCRbeta CDR3 rearrangement. For each sample, productive Simpson clonality was calculated as the square root of Simpson's diversity index over productive rearrangements. The clones in this table, taken by TCRdb from immuneACCESS, are in-frame only. Not every clone is retained; where verified, under half of the shortfall comes from an unresolved V gene, and the cause of the rest is unknown. V, J and clone size were drawn from that table, and D and trimming were deduced from the DNA. This sample holds under 250,000 clones; less than 85% were observed only once. 2.6% of the sample rests with the top ten.

Worth noting for this clone: Its antigen is still unknown. No base-level quality is on record; no much larger clone is a single base apart.

Including cysteine and phenylalanine, the CDR3 has 15 amino acids. The kept DNA is CDR3 alone, 45 bases in frame from the first base. Per the germline V gene (reference sequence), LNHDA is the CDR1 and SQIVND is the CDR2. V trim: 1 base; J trim: 5 bases; unmatched bases: 6. The TCR originated in a woman in her seventies with active or convalescent COVID-19. The sample consisted of peripheral blood. The rearranged segments are TRBV19 and TRBJ2-5; TRBD2 fits 8 bases in the junction. The bases are TGTGCCAGTAGTATAGTGGCGGGGGGTATGGAGACCCAGTACTTC. The resulting protein is CASSIVAGGMETQYF.